The following is a T cell receptor beta chain sequence with its context. Its matching antigen is unknown. The data are from a study of tissue T cells after allogeneic stem cell transplantation. Study results and limitations: Shared clones across patients were few; motif clustering revealed tissue-specific shared signatures.

The protocol was immunoSEQ multiplex PCR, while the TCRdb copy is restricted to in-frame clones and leaves out a portion. This table has 10,000 or so clones, roughly two thirds appearing once. The V gene's germline CDR1 is SGHDN and CDR2 FVKESK. V lost 4 bases, J lost 6 bases, and 9 bases lay in between. This CDR3 has 13 residues. The chain employs TRBV14 and TRBJ1-4; D uncertain. Source: tissue from the ileum, taken at autopsy. This receptor was identified in a woman aged 18-55 years with breast cancer. The CDR3 sequence: CASSRGLYEKLFF. In nucleotides, the CDR3 is TGTGCCAGCAGCCGTGGCTTATATGAAAAACTGTTTTTT.